This TCR beta chain was identified during a study of shared clonotypes between healthy human individuals. Overall study: For every donor, three CD4 naive, three CD4 memory, two CD8 naive and one CD8 memory plates were used. Study results and limitations: In the sorted subsets, rarefaction showed sequencing was incomplete despite large depth.

Deep-level running was used for the assay. Produced via immunoSEQ multiplex PCR; TCRdb's table is partial and in-frame only. Among approximately 320,000 clones listed, roughly 91% were seen once. Germline CDR1 is MGHRA and CDR2 is YSYEKL. Trimming removed 1 base at V and 1 base at J, with 10 bases between. CDR3 length: 16 amino acids. A word on this clone: Its target is unknown.

All participating donors were Caucasian adults from Nashville, Tennessee. The sequencing sample was made of memory CD8+ T cells sorted from blood. Subset here: CD45RO+ cells pooled with CCR7-negative TemRA cells. The chain recombines TRBV4-1 with TRBJ2-2; possible D gene TRBD1, 6 bases. The receptor was isolated from a man younger than 35 in good health. CDR3 in DNA: TGCGCCAGCAGCCAAGTTCCAGGGGAGAACACCGGGGAGCTGTTTTTT. It specifies CASSQVPGENTGELFF.